These 13 T cell receptor beta chains originate from one sample sequenced in a study of regulatory T cells in long-lasting Graves disease. Regarding time point: newly diagnosed GD, antithyroid drugs for less than 3 months. Making the TCR library involved RNA that had been extracted from PBMCs. CDR3-region Arm-PCR and iRepertoire HTBI primers produced the TCR beta libraries. TCRdb itself ran the multiplex PCR reads through MiXCR, one entry per CDR3 protein. The sample has roughly 520,000 distinct CDR3 sequences; 12% are singletons. These same data were also listed under a study on T cells in Graves' hyperthyroidism and ophthalmopathy.

The sample was peripheral blood mononuclear cells (PBMCs), taken at new diagnosis, from a patient treated with antithyroid drugs. All receptors derive from a woman under 40 with Graves disease.

There are many counts of this clonotype. The chain combines TRBV7-9 with TRBJ2-7; the D gene is possibly TRBD1 (6 bases). Trimming cost V 3 bases and J 3 bases, with 21 bases left between them. Germline V gene lookup returns CDR1 SEHNR and CDR2 FQNEAQ (reference sequence). CDR3 length equals 17 residues. The CDR3 loop is CASSFRSTGASRYEQYF. The CDR3, as DNA: TGTGCCAGCAGCTTCAGATCGACAGGAGCCTCCCGCTACGAGCAGTACTTC.

This clonotype was detected a few times. The rearrangement links TRBV24-1 to TRBJ1-1; D remains ambiguous. Germline V gives CDR1 KGHDR, CDR2 SFDVKD. Trimming left V 5 bases short and J 5 bases short, with 11 bases between. The CDR3 is 13 amino acids. The CDR3 region has the DNA TGTGCCACCAGTGGAGTCCTAGGTACTGAAGCTTTCTTT. This sequence encodes CATSGVLGTEAFF.

Ten or more counts support this clonotype. The rearrangement joins TRBV28 to TRBJ2-5; 7 bases map to TRBD2. V lost 3 bases to trimming and J lost 5 bases; unmatched junction nucleotides: 15. Germline V gene data show CDR1 as MDHEN and CDR2 as SYDVKM. This CDR3 has 17 amino acids. Written as DNA, the CDR3 is TGTGCCAGCAGTTTCGGTTCTTTTCGGGAGGCAGGGGAGACCCAGTACTTC. Amino acids: CASSFGSFREAGETQYF.

The chain has TRBV20-1 and TRBJ2-1; D uncertain. The CDR3 spans 19 residues. Trimming shortened V by 0 bases and J by 3 bases, and 24 bases separated the two germline ends. The germline CDR1 and CDR2 sequences are DFQATT and SNEGSKA (reference sequence). CDR3 bases: TGCAGTGCTAGAGATCTTAACGGCTTCTCGACCCCCTACTACAATGAGCAGTTCTTC. It translates to CSARDLNGFSTPYYNEQFF.

This clonotype has a count of ten or more. The chain couples TRBV28 to TRBJ1-1; D perhaps matches TRBD1 (6 bases). CDR3 length equals 14 residues. Between the trimmed V and J ends, which lost 3 bases and 4 bases, there was a span of 12 bases. CDR1 and CDR2 (germline): MDHEN, SYDVKM. Written as DNA, the CDR3 is TGTGCCAGCAGTTTCGGGGGGGGGCGCACTGAAGCTTTCTTT. Protein sequence: CASSFGGGRTEAFF.

This chain links TRBV28 with TRBJ2-7; TRBD2 matches at 10 bases. V shed 8 bases, J shed 1 base, and the junction held 11 bases outside the gene matches. Germline loops: CDR1 MDHEN, CDR2 SYDVKM. The CDR3 covers 16 residues. This CDR3 reads CASVRTSGIKSYEQYF. The CDR3 coding sequence is TGTGCCAGCGTAAGAACTAGCGGGATCAAGTCCTACGAGCAGTACTTC. The whole variable domain, filled in from reference TRBV28 and TRBJ2-7, reads DVKVTQSSRYLVKRTGEKVFLECVQDMDHENMFWYRQDPGLGLRLIYFSYDVKMKEKGDIPEGYSVSREKKERFSLILESASTNQTSMYLCASVRTSGIKSYEQYFGPGTRLTVT.

This clonotype was picked up a small number of times. The chain uses TRBV29-1 and TRBJ2-7; 9 positions match TRBD1. This CDR3 spans 12 amino acids. Germline V lookup: CDR1 SQVTM, CDR2 ANQGSEA. V shed 7 bases, J shed 9 bases, and the junction held 10 bases outside the gene matches. For the CDR3, the DNA is TGCAGCGCAGGGGACAGGGCAGGCGTGCAGTACTTC. It specifies CSAGDRAGVQYF.

This clonotype appeared many times. The chain joins TRBV30 to TRBJ1-2; D is uncertain. The V gene lost 2 bases and the J gene lost 2 bases, with 6 bases spanning the gap. The CDR3 has 12 residues. Looked up from germline, CDR1 is GTSNPN and CDR2 is SVGIG (reference sequence). CDR3 protein: CAWSLGNYGYTF. In DNA form, the CDR3 reads TGTGCCTGGAGTCTCGGCAACTATGGCTACACCTTC. The entire variable domain, with the rest obtained from reference TRBV30 and TRBJ1-2, is as follows: SQTIHQWPATLVQPVGSPLSLECTVEGTSNPNLYWYRQAAGRGLQLLFYSVGIGQISSEVPQNLSASRPQDRQFILSSKKLLLSDSGFYLCAWSLGNYGYTFGSGTRLTVV.

The sample holds many counts of this clonotype. The chain combines TRBV12-3 or TRBV12-4 with TRBJ2-7, with TRBD2 matching 10 bases. The CDR3 length is 18 residues. J was trimmed by 6 bases and V by 3 bases; bases with no gene match: 17. The CDR3 bases are TGTGCCAGCAGTTTTAGCGGGAGGAGGGTCTTTAAAGGATCCGAGCAGTACTTC. Translating it yields CASSFSGRRVFKGSEQYF.

This clonotype was seen repeatedly, ten times or more. The chain links TRBV27 to TRBJ1-1, with 9 bases matching TRBD1. This CDR3 spans 14 amino acids. V was pared by 4 bases and J by 3 bases, with 3 bases of the junction left unmatched. The germline gives CDR1 MNHEY, CDR2 SMNVEV (reference sequence). The CDR3: CASSYRGRYTEAFF. DNA of the CDR3: TGTGCCAGCAGTTACAGGGGGCGTTACACTGAAGCTTTCTTT.

This clonotype has at least ten counts. The V gene is TRBV2, the J gene TRBJ1-1; 7 bases align to TRBD1. Germline V gene lookup returns CDR1 SNHLY and CDR2 FYNNEI. V lost 4 bases to trimming and J lost 4 bases; unmatched junction nucleotides: 6. The CDR3 sequence is 14 residues long. CDR3 sequence: CASSGTGGLTEAFF. DNA of the CDR3: TGTGCCAGCAGTGGGACAGGAGGCCTCACTGAAGCTTTCTTT. Drawing the rest from reference TRBV2 and TRBJ1-1, the complete variable domain is EPEVTQTPSHQVTQMGQEVILRCVPISNHLYFYWYRQILGQKVEFLVSFYNNEISEKSEIFDDQFSVERPDGSNFTLKIRSTKLEDSAMYFCASSGTGGLTEAFFGQGTRLTVV.

This clonotype showed up many times. The genes are TRBV11-2 and TRBJ1-1; 9 bases fit TRBD1. The CDR3 runs to 14 residues. V shed 6 bases, J shed 2 bases, and the junction held 4 bases outside the gene matches. In germline, CDR1 is SGHAT, CDR2 FQNNGV. CDR3 nucleotides: TGTGCCAGCAGACCACAGGGGGCTAACACTGAAGCTTTCTTT. Protein sequence: CASRPQGANTEAFF.

On this clonotype itself: This may be a read error: a much more frequent sequence differs by one nucleotide. The rearrangement links TRBV5-5 to TRBJ2-5; TRBD2 is a possible D gene (5 bases). The CDR3 is 15 amino acids. Germline CDR1 is SGHKS and CDR2 is YYEKEE (reference sequence). Trimming pared 2 bases from V and 4 bases from J, leaving 15 bases between. As DNA, the CDR3 is TGTGCCAGCAGCTTAAGAGGGATGGTGGGAGAGACCCAGTACTTC. It codes for CASSLRGMVGETQYF.